Below are 23 T cell receptor beta chains sequenced from a single sample in a study of shared clonotypes between healthy human individuals. Sequenced by immunoSEQ multiplex PCR; TCRdb stores in-frame clones only, minus some. Of over 400,000 clones in the sample, 81% were seen once. Sequenced: PBMCs. These TCRs come from a woman in her 40s in good health. Some clones in this sample may be carry-over from other donors' samples.

The chain is built from TRBV7-8 and TRBJ1-4, with 9 bases identical to TRBD1. Germline V lookup: CDR1 SGHVS, CDR2 FQNEAQ. V lost 2 bases, J lost 8 bases, and 18 bases stayed unmatched. The length of the CDR3 is 19 residues. CDR3 residues: CASSLRFLVRDRVREKLFF. In DNA form, the CDR3 reads TGTGCCAGCAGCTTAAGGTTTCTCGTTAGGGACAGGGTGCGAGAAAAACTGTTTTTT.

On this clone: This sequence is one base from a far larger clone and is likely a read error. The identical CDR3 is also encoded by other nucleotide sequences in the sample. CDR3 protein: CASSPYILGGYTF. CDR3 coding DNA: TGTGCCAGCAGCCCTTACATCCTGGGGGGCTACACCTTC. The rearrangement links TRBV6-5 to TRBJ1-2; D is ambiguous. V gave up 6 bases and J gave up 8 bases, with 16 bases separating them. The CDR3 totals 13 residues. CDR1 and CDR2 (germline): MNHEY, SVGAGI.

CDR3 sequence reads: CASSFSPNGELFF. Here the CDR3 DNA reads TGCGCCAGCAGCTTTTCCCCGAACGGGGAGCTGTTTTTT. This chain uses TRBV5-1 with TRBJ2-2; D is ambiguous. This CDR3 is 13 amino acids long. V lost 2 bases and J lost 7, with 9 bases in between. CDR1 and CDR2 (germline): SGHRS, YFSETQ.

The V call is TRBV4-3, the J call TRBJ2-7, with TRBD2 as a possible D gene (5 bases). Looked up from germline, CDR1 is LGHNA and CDR2 is YSLEER. The CDR3 runs to 15 residues. Trimming took off 0 bases at V and 2 bases at J, with 11 bases between the two ends. As DNA, the CDR3 is TGCGCCAGCAGCCAAGATGGCGGGCCCACCTACGAGCAGTACTTC. Encoded protein: CASSQDGGPTYEQYF.

In regard to this clone: A far larger clone is a single base away, which makes a read error likely. The gene calls are TRBV2 and TRBJ1-1, with 7 nucleotides matching TRBD1. Germline V gene sequence: CDR1 SNHLY, CDR2 FYNNEI. V gave up 0 bases and J gave up 7 bases; unmatched junction bases: 8. This CDR3 is 15 amino acids long. The CDR3 sequence is CASSEANRGNFEAFF. The CDR3 DNA reads TGTGCCAGCAGTGAAGCGAACAGGGGCAACTTTGAAGCTTTCTTT.

This clone was counted at least ten times. Other nucleotide sequences from this sample produce the same CDR3. The genes are TRBV15 and TRBJ2-7, with a tentative D call TRBD1 (6 bases). The V and J ends lost 7 bases and 5 bases respectively, with 15 bases between them. Germline CDR1 LNHNV, CDR2 YYDKDF (reference sequence). This CDR3 region has 13 residues. The CDR3 sequence is CATKETGVHEQYF. CDR3 DNA: TGTGCCACCAAGGAGACAGGCGTCCACGAGCAGTACTTC.

A single count supports this clone. The chain recombines TRBV9 with TRBJ2-2; tentatively, D is TRBD1 (6 bases). The CDR3 runs 14 residues. Between the trimmed V and J ends, which lost 4 bases and 4 bases, there was a span of 11 bases. The germline V gene encodes CDR1 SGDLS and CDR2 YYNGEE. The CDR3 is CASSQGTGTGELFF. The DNA for the CDR3 is TGTGCCAGCAGCCAGGGGACCGGCACCGGGGAGCTGTTTTTT. Full variable domain (outside the CDR3, taken from reference TRBV9 and TRBJ2-2): DSGVTQTPKHLITATGQRVTLRCSPRSGDLSVYWYQQSLDQGLQFLIQYYNGEERAKGNILERFSAQQFPDLHSELNLSSLELGDSALYFCASSQGTGTGELFFGEGSRLTVL.

The rearrangement uses TRBV29-1 and TRBJ2-1, with 7 bases lining up with TRBD2. Per germline, CDR1 SQVTM and CDR2 ANQGSEA. The CDR3 has 16 residues. Trimming took 5 bases from V and 2 from J; bases not matched to a gene: 12. DNA of the CDR3: TGCAGCGTTTGGGGGGGAGGGATGAGGACCTACAATGAGCAGTTCTTC. The encoded protein is CSVWGGGMRTYNEQFF.

The sample holds a few counts of this clone. This chain connects TRBV5-1 to TRBJ2-7, with 8 bases lining up with TRBD2. Trimming cost V 4 bases and J 2 bases; bases outside gene matches: 8. The CDR3 consists of 15 residues. Germline V gives CDR1 SGHRS, CDR2 YFSETQ. This chain's CDR3 is CASSPRGGATYEQYF. The CDR3 DNA sequence: TGCGCCAGCAGCCCCCGGGGGGGGGCAACCTACGAGCAGTACTTC.

A word on this clone: Other DNA sequences within the sample encode an identical CDR3. This chain connects TRBV28 to TRBJ1-5; 7 bases fit TRBD1. Germline V gene lookup returns CDR1 MDHEN and CDR2 SYDVKM. V was pared by 6 bases and J by 3 bases, with 8 bases of the junction left unmatched. The CDR3 totals 15 residues. The DNA of the CDR3 is TGTGCCAGCAGCCGGGTCGACAGGGACAATCAGCCCCAGCATTTT. Amino acids: CASSRVDRDNQPQHF.

This CDR3 reads CASSLFRTSGSPGELFF. As DNA, the CDR3 is TGTGCCAGCAGTCTTTTTAGGACTAGCGGGAGTCCCGGGGAGCTGTTTTTT. The gene calls are TRBV27 and TRBJ2-2; 13 bases agree with TRBD2. Per the germline V gene, CDR1 is MNHEY and CDR2 is SMNVEV (reference sequence). The CDR3 spans 17 residues. The V gene end was trimmed by 5 bases and the J gene end by 6 bases; junction bases not matched to a gene: 9.

This sequence joins TRBV28 and TRBJ1-2; a weak D match, TRBD1 (5 bases). V was clipped by 6 bases and J by 4 bases, with 18 bases between them. CDR1 is MDHEN and CDR2 is SYDVKM in the germline V gene. The CDR3 is made up of 15 amino acids. Here the CDR3 reads CASRVQGAAAYGYTF. The CDR3 nucleotides read TGTGCCAGCAGGGTTCAGGGTGCGGCCGCCTATGGCTACACCTTC.

The V and J genes are TRBV2 and TRBJ1-5, with D perhaps matching TRBD1 (5 bases). The CDR3 covers 16 residues. Germline V CDR1 and CDR2: SNHLY, FYNNEI. V lost 5 bases and J 4 bases, leaving 18 bases between the germline ends. The chain's CDR3 is CASSLSRQGGNQPQHF. The CDR3 DNA reads TGTGCCAGCAGTCTAAGTAGGCAGGGAGGGAATCAGCCCCAGCATTTT.

In this sample, this clone turned up once. The chain links TRBV7-8 to TRBJ1-2; tentative D call: TRBD1 (6 bases). The CDR3 is made up of 16 amino acids. Germline CDR1 SGHVS, CDR2 FQNEAQ. V gave up 5 bases and J gave up 3 bases, with 19 bases separating them. The CDR3 reads CASSPGGQQGDYGYTF. CDR3 in DNA: TGTGCCAGCAGCCCCGGGGGTCAACAGGGTGACTATGGCTACACCTTC.

This clone came up once. The chain has TRBV15 and TRBJ2-7; D is uncertain. V gave up 1 base and J gave up 1 base, with 17 bases separating them. Germline CDR1 LNHNV, CDR2 YYDKDF (reference sequence). This CDR3 has 17 residues. The CDR3 region is CATSRGVSGGRSYEQYF. The CDR3, as DNA: TGTGCCACCAGCAGAGGGGTATCAGGTGGCAGATCCTACGAGCAGTACTTC.

The chain combines TRBV5-4 with TRBJ1-4, with 8 bases matching TRBD1. The trim removed 4 bases at V and 6 bases at J, leaving 2 bases unmatched. Germline CDR1 SGHNT, CDR2 YYREEE (reference sequence). The CDR3 has 13 amino acids. Here the CDR3 reads CASSRGQDEKLFF. The CDR3, as DNA: TGTGCCAGCAGCCGGGGACAGGATGAAAAACTGTTTTTT.

Note on this clone: A far larger clone is just one base off, so this is likely a read error. The same CDR3 is also encoded by other DNA sequences in this sample. V and J are TRBV30 and TRBJ2-7, with unresolved D. Germline-derived CDR1 and CDR2 are GTSNPN and SVGIG (reference sequence). V shed 2 bases and J shed 5 bases, with 19 bases lying between them. This CDR3 comprises 15 residues. The CDR3 DNA reads TGTGCCTGGAGTCCGACCACACCTGTGGGAAACGAGCAGTACTTC. Encoded protein: CAWSPTTPVGNEQYF.

A note on this clone: A much larger clone differs by one base, so this may be a read error. V gene TRBV28 combines with J gene TRBJ2-7; D gene unclear. The CDR3 is made up of 14 amino acids. Germline values: CDR1 MDHEN, CDR2 SYDVKM. V gave up 5 bases and J gave up 1 base, with 12 bases separating them. CDR3 DNA sequence: TGTGCCAGCAGTGATACTATGGCATCCTACGAGCAGTACTTC. It yields the protein CASSDTMASYEQYF.

Regarding this clone: This could be a read error, since a much larger clone is one nucleotide away. This sample includes further DNA sequences coding for the same CDR3. The rearrangement links TRBV27 to TRBJ2-5; 9 bases match TRBD2. This CDR3 has 18 amino acids. In germline, CDR1 is MNHEY, CDR2 SMNVEV (reference sequence). J gave up 2 bases and V 1 base, and 11 bases lay outside the gene matches. Written as DNA, the CDR3 is TGTGCCAGCAGTTTATATGGTGGACTAGCGACCCGTCAAGAGACCCAGTACTTC. Amino acids: CASSLYGGLATRQETQYF.

This clone was observed a single time. V is TRBV14 and J is TRBJ1-2; TRBD1 matches at 8 bases. Germline loops: CDR1 SGHDN, CDR2 FVKESK. CDR3 size: 17 residues. J gave up 2 bases and V 0 bases, and 8 bases lay outside the gene matches. CDR3 DNA sequence: TGTGCCAGCAGCCAAGATCCTGGACAGGGATCAAACTATGGCTACACCTTC. This codes for CASSQDPGQGSNYGYTF.

V gene TRBV5-4 combines with J gene TRBJ2-4; tentatively, D is TRBD2 (6 bases). CDR1 is SGHNT, CDR2 YYREEE, per germline (reference sequence). Trimming shortened V by 2 bases and J by 4 bases, and 10 bases separated the two germline ends. The CDR3 is 14 amino acids. CDR3 sequence reads: CASSFRSGKNIQYF. In DNA form, the CDR3 reads TGTGCCAGCAGCTTCCGTAGCGGAAAAAACATTCAGTACTTC.

On this clone itself: Since a far larger clone is one base different, this is likely a read error. This CDR3 is also generated by other DNA sequences in the sample. The rearrangement uses TRBV5-8 and TRBJ1-4; D is undetermined. The CDR3 is made up of 12 amino acids. Germline CDR1 SGHTS, CDR2 YDEGEE. In DNA form, the CDR3 reads TGTGCCAGCAGCTTGGATGCTGAAAAACTGTTCTTT. This sequence encodes CASSLDAEKLFF.

The rearrangement links TRBV5-6 to TRBJ1-2; the match to TRBD1 covers 8 bases. V shed 3 bases, J shed 9 bases, and the junction held 7 bases outside the gene matches. The CDR3 covers 13 residues. The germline V gene encodes CDR1 SGHDT and CDR2 YYEEEE. DNA for the CDR3: TGTGCCAGCAGCTGGACAGGGAGCATCAGCTACACCTTC. This codes for CASSWTGSISYTF.